These 28 T cell receptor beta chains were all obtained from the same sample, sequenced in a study of T cells in Graves' hyperthyroidism and ophthalmopathy. Amplification yielded TCR beta CDR3 regions, with RNA transcripts as the source. HTBI primers were the set used in a first-round RT-PCR of the TCR CDR3. One entry per CDR3 protein, called by TCRdb with MiXCR from the multiplex PCR reads. Among 350,000 to 400,000 distinct CDR3 sequences listed, approximately 15% were seen once. The sample consisted of blood. The receptor set was obtained from a woman in her fifties or sixties with Graves' hyperthyroidism.

The chain has TRBV7-9 and TRBJ1-1; D unresolved. The CDR3 spans 15 residues. CDR1 and CDR2 from the germline V gene are SEHNR and FQNEAQ (reference sequence). V gave up 5 bases and J gave up 0 bases, with 13 bases separating them. CDR3: CASSHTSQVNTEAFF. The DNA of the CDR3 is TGTGCCAGCAGCCACACCTCCCAGGTGAACACTGAAGCTTTCTTT.

CDR3 sequence reads: CASSLLPGQGLGGYTF. Written as DNA, the CDR3 is TGTGCCAGCAGTTTATTGCCGGGACAGGGGCTCGGTGGCTACACCTTC. This chain links TRBV28 with TRBJ1-2; 10 positions match TRBD1. The ends lost 1 base at V and 7 bases at J; junction bases unmatched: 9. Germline V CDR1 and CDR2: MDHEN, SYDVKM. The CDR3 covers 16 residues.

This clonotype has a count of ten or more. V usage is TRBV9 and J usage is TRBJ2-1; tentatively, D is TRBD1 (5 bases). The CDR3 is 11 amino acids. With 0 bases removed from V and 12 bases from J, the gap between germline ends came to 7 bases. Germline V gene data show CDR1 as SGDLS and CDR2 as YYNGEE. The CDR3: CASSVGQRQFF. In DNA form, the CDR3 reads TGTGCCAGCAGCGTAGGACAGAGGCAGTTCTTC.

This clonotype appeared many times. The rearrangement joins TRBV11-2 to TRBJ2-1; 11 nucleotides match TRBD2. Looked up from germline, CDR1 is SGHAT and CDR2 is FQNNGV. There are 20 residues in the CDR3. J lost 4 bases, V lost 6 bases, and 20 bases had no gene match. CDR3 region: CASSSPVFFLAGGRYNEQFF. In nucleotides, the CDR3 is TGTGCCAGCAGTTCACCGGTATTTTTTCTAGCGGGAGGACGATACAATGAGCAGTTCTTC.

This clonotype was seen repeatedly, ten times or more. The J gene is TRBJ1-2, the V gene TRBV4-1; possibly TRBD1 for D (6 bases). This CDR3 is built from 14 residues. Germline V gene data show CDR1 as MGHRA and CDR2 as YSYEKL. V was shortened by 0 bases and J by 7 bases, with 12 bases between the two germline ends. CDR3 protein: CASSQEDRLRGYTF. CDR3 DNA: TGCGCCAGCAGCCAAGAGGACAGACTTCGTGGCTACACCTTC.

The chain is built from TRBV6-2 or TRBV6-3 and TRBJ1-1; TRBD1 might be the D (6 bases). The V gene's germline CDR1 is MNHEY and CDR2 SVGEGT. The CDR3 spans 15 residues. Trimming cost V 6 bases and J 5 bases, with 19 bases left between them. The CDR3 loop reads CASRPTGGRYTEAFF. The CDR3 region has the DNA TGTGCCAGCAGACCGACAGGAGGCAGGTATACTGAAGCTTTCTTT.

This clonotype was observed at least ten times. The V call is TRBV30, the J call TRBJ1-1; 7 nucleotides line up with TRBD1. The length of the CDR3 is 13 residues. Trimming removed 5 bases from V and 4 bases from J; junction bases left unmatched: 7. CDR1 and CDR2 from the germline V gene are GTSNPN and SVGIG (reference sequence). The CDR3, as DNA: TGTGCCTGGGAAAAGGGGGCAGCCACTGAAGCTTTCTTT. This translates into CAWEKGAATEAFF.

This sequence joins TRBV5-5 and TRBJ1-1; D is uncertain. In germline, CDR1 is SGHKS, CDR2 YYEKEE (reference sequence). The V gene lost 0 bases and the J gene lost 10 bases, with 19 bases spanning the gap. The CDR3 is 15 residues long. DNA of the CDR3: TGTGCCAGCAGCTTGGTGGCAGGTAGTAGAGCAGGAGCTTTCTTT. Encoded protein: CASSLVAGSRAGAFF.

Many counts were recorded for this clonotype. V is TRBV7-3 and J is TRBJ2-3; 8 bases map to TRBD1. The germline V gene has CDR1 SGHTA and CDR2 FQGTGA. The CDR3 covers 14 residues. V gave up 4 bases and J gave up 1 base; unmatched junction bases: 1. The CDR3 here is CASSSGQGTDTQYF. CDR3 in DNA: TGTGCCAGCAGCTCGGGACAGGGCACAGATACGCAGTATTTT.

This clonotype was recorded many times. The chain recombines TRBV7-6 with TRBJ2-7; 9 bases align to TRBD2. The CDR3 covers 15 residues. CDR1 is SGHVS and CDR2 is FNYEAQ in the germline V gene. V trimming: 4 bases; J trimming: 2 bases; junction bases outside the gene matches: 6. The CDR3 spells CASSSTAGGTYEQYF. For the CDR3, the DNA is TGTGCCAGCAGCTCTACGGCGGGGGGGACCTACGAGCAGTACTTC.

This clonotype was found a few times. The chain uses TRBV7-3 and TRBJ2-3; 9 bases agree with TRBD2. The CDR3 extends over 14 amino acids. Germline V gene sequence: CDR1 SGHTA, CDR2 FQGTGA. V lost 4 bases to trimming and J lost 4 bases; unmatched junction nucleotides: 3. CDR3 in amino acids: CASSSGTSSDTQYF. CDR3 nucleotides: TGTGCCAGCAGCTCTGGGACTAGCTCAGATACGCAGTATTTT.

In its sample, this clonotype was seen many times. V usage is TRBV28 and J usage is TRBJ1-5; D is ambiguous. CDR1 is MDHEN, CDR2 SYDVKM, per germline. The CDR3 runs to 17 residues. The ends were cut back, 3 bases at V and 0 bases at J, with 15 bases in the middle. CDR3 sequence (DNA): TGTGCCAGCAGTTTGCCCATTTGGACGTTTAGCAATCAGCCCCAGCATTTT. This encodes CASSLPIWTFSNQPQHF.

This clonotype was detected many times. The rearrangement uses TRBV18 and TRBJ2-3, with 7 bases matching TRBD2. The length of the CDR3 is 16 residues. From germline, CDR1 is KGHSH and CDR2 LQKENI. V shed 0 bases and J 4 bases; nucleotides not matched to a gene: 7. CDR3 sequence reads: CASSPPASGLADTQYF. The CDR3 coding sequence is TGTGCCAGCTCACCACCCGCTAGCGGCTTAGCAGATACGCAGTATTTT.

In regard to this clonotype: Germline and junction disagree at one end, which may indicate a read error. The chain couples TRBV5-1 to TRBJ1-4; possibly TRBD1 for D (5 bases). The CDR3 sequence is 15 residues long. Germline values: CDR1 SGHRS, CDR2 YFSETQ. Here the CDR3 reads CASSWGSGIDEKLFF. For the CDR3, the DNA is TGTGCCAGCAGCTGGGGGTCGGGGATTGATGAAAAACTGTTTTTT.

This clonotype was recorded at least ten times. The CDR3 DNA reads TGTGCCAGCAGCAGTACTACAGGGGATTACAATGAGCAGTTCTTC. This translates into CASSSTTGDYNEQFF. The rearrangement uses TRBV7-3 and TRBJ2-1; 7 positions match TRBD1. CDR1 is SGHTA, CDR2 FQGTGA, per germline. The CDR3 loop spans 15 amino acids. Trimming removed 5 bases from V and 4 bases from J; junction bases left unmatched: 8.

In its sample, this clonotype was seen many times. This chain uses TRBV12-3 or TRBV12-4 with TRBJ1-2; a weak D match, TRBD1 (6 bases). This CDR3 has 15 residues. V lost 3 bases, J lost 8 bases, and 19 bases lay in between. The CDR3 sequence: CASSFRRGAGQGYTF. The CDR3 coding sequence is TGTGCCAGCAGTTTTAGGAGGGGGGCAGGGCAAGGCTACACCTTC.

In its sample, this clonotype was seen a few times. CDR3 coding DNA: TGTGCCAGCAGCGTAGTAGCGGGGACCGGGACAGATACGCAGTATTTT. It specifies CASSVVAGTGTDTQYF. The chain is built from TRBV9 and TRBJ2-3; TRBD2 matches at 8 bases. With 0 bases clipped from V and 3 bases from J, the junction kept 6 bases outside the gene matches. CDR3 size: 16 residues. Germline V CDR1 and CDR2: SGDLS, YYNGEE. Complete variable domain (other parts from reference TRBV9 and TRBJ2-3): DSGVTQTPKHLITATGQRVTLRCSPRSGDLSVYWYQQSLDQGLQFLIQYYNGEERAKGNILERFSAQQFPDLHSELNLSSLELGDSALYFCASSVVAGTGTDTQYFGPGTRLTVL.

Ten or more counts support this clonotype. The chain couples TRBV2 to TRBJ1-1; the D is unclear. V shed 5 bases and J shed 0 bases, with 10 bases lying between them. Germline CDR1 SNHLY, CDR2 FYNNEI. CDR3 length: 14 residues. The CDR3 sequence is CASSPRTVNTEAFF. CDR3 sequence (DNA): TGTGCCAGCAGTCCTAGGACGGTGAACACTGAAGCTTTCTTT.

This clonotype appeared many times. This rearrangement joins TRBV11-3 to TRBJ2-5; 7 positions agree with TRBD1. Germline lookup yields CDR1 SGHNT and CDR2 YENEEA. CDR3 length equals 16 residues. The ends lost 7 bases at V and 0 bases at J; junction bases unmatched: 11. CDR3 sequence (DNA): TGTGCCAGCAACCAGGACAGGCTGTCGAACCAAGAGACCCAGTACTTC. Its translation: CASNQDRLSNQETQYF.

The J gene is TRBJ2-7, the V gene TRBV4-1; TRBD1 agrees at 8 bases. V was clipped by 3 bases and J by 4 bases; unmatched bases: 8. The germline CDR1 and CDR2 sequences are MGHRA and YSYEKL. This CDR3 region has 15 residues. The CDR3 sequence: CASSHGQGPKYEQYF. The CDR3 DNA reads TGCGCCAGCAGCCACGGACAGGGCCCCAAATACGAGCAGTACTTC.

This clonotype was counted many times. CDR3 loop: CASSLGAPLDEQYF. The CDR3 coding sequence is TGCGCCAGCAGCTTGGGGGCCCCCCTCGACGAGCAGTACTTC. The V call is TRBV5-1, the J call TRBJ2-7; D unresolved. This CDR3 region has 14 residues. Germline V lookup: CDR1 SGHRS, CDR2 YFSETQ. Between the trimmed V and J ends, which lost 0 bases and 5 bases, there was a span of 12 bases. Full variable domain (outside the CDR3, taken from reference TRBV5-1 and TRBJ2-7): KAGVTQTPRYLIKTRGQQVTLSCSPISGHRSVSWYQQTPGQGLQFLFEYFSETQRNKGNFPGRFSGRQFSNSRSEMNVSTLELGDSALYLCASSLGAPLDEQYFGPGTRLTVT.

The chain is built from TRBV11-3 and TRBJ2-5, with D unclear. V gave up 0 bases and J gave up 7 bases, with 15 bases separating them. The germline V gene has CDR1 SGHNT and CDR2 YENEEA. This CDR3 has 15 amino acids. CDR3 loop: CASSLDGWGRMTQYF. The CDR3 DNA reads TGTGCCAGCAGCTTAGACGGGTGGGGTAGGATGACCCAGTACTTC. Combining the CDR3 with reference TRBV11-3 and TRBJ2-5 gives the whole variable domain EAGVVQSPRYKIIEKKQPVAFWCNPISGHNTLYWYLQNLGQGPELLIRYENEEAVDDSQLPKDRFSAERLKGVDSTLKIQPAELGDSAVYLCASSLDGWGRMTQYFGPGTRLLVL.

J is TRBJ2-1 and V is TRBV4-2, with D perhaps matching TRBD1 or TRBD2 (5 bases each). CDR3 size: 16 residues. CDR1 and CDR2 from the germline V gene are LGHNA and YNFKEQ. V gave up 2 bases and J gave up 6 bases, with 17 bases separating them. The DNA for the CDR3 is TGTGCCAGCAGCCAAAGGGCCCGGGACGGGATCAATGAGCAGTTCTTC. Its protein product is CASSQRARDGINEQFF.

The chain carries TRBV25-1 and TRBJ2-3; a possible D gene is TRBD1 (5 bases). The germline V and J ends were trimmed by 3 bases and 8 bases, with 15 bases remaining between them. Germline V gives CDR1 MGHDK, CDR2 SYGVNS. The CDR3 is 14 residues long. Here the CDR3 reads CASSDWGRHGTQYF. The CDR3 coding sequence is TGTGCCAGCAGTGATTGGGGCAGACATGGTACGCAGTATTTT.

This clonotype has at least ten counts. The chain combines TRBV7-8 with TRBJ2-7; unclear D gene. CDR1 is SGHVS and CDR2 is FQNEAQ in the germline V gene. The V end lost 1 base, the J end lost 2 bases, and 9 bases lay between the germline ends. The CDR3 covers 14 residues. DNA for the CDR3: TGTGCCAGCAGCTTAGATTTGCCTACCTACGAGCAGTACTTC. As protein: CASSLDLPTYEQYF.

This clonotype was detected many times. A read error may account for a junction end that differs from germline. The chain joins TRBV6-2 or TRBV6-3 to TRBJ2-3; D uncertain. The CDR3 extends over 12 amino acids. The germline gives CDR1 MNHEY, CDR2 SVGEGT. The CDR3 DNA reads TGTGCCAGCAGTTACAGCAAAGATACGCAGTATTTT. It is translated as CASSYSKDTQYF.

This clonotype was recorded many times. This chain joins TRBV6-1 and TRBJ2-3; 8 bases map to TRBD1. V lost 6 bases, J lost 6 bases, and 8 bases stayed unmatched. The CDR3 consists of 14 residues. Per the germline V gene, CDR1 is MNHNS and CDR2 is SASEGT. CDR3 in amino acids: CASRPFRGRDTQYF. In nucleotides, the CDR3 is TGTGCCAGCAGACCCTTCAGGGGGCGGGATACGCAGTATTTT.

The J gene is TRBJ2-7, the V gene TRBV30; D may be TRBD2 (7 bases). CDR1 and CDR2 from the germline V gene are GTSNPN and SVGIG (reference sequence). Trimming left V 4 bases short and J 7 bases short, with 20 bases between. The CDR3 sequence is 14 residues long. CDR3 DNA: TGTGCCTGGACTGGGGGGGCCGAGGGAAGGGAGCAGTACTTC. Protein sequence: CAWTGGAEGREQYF.